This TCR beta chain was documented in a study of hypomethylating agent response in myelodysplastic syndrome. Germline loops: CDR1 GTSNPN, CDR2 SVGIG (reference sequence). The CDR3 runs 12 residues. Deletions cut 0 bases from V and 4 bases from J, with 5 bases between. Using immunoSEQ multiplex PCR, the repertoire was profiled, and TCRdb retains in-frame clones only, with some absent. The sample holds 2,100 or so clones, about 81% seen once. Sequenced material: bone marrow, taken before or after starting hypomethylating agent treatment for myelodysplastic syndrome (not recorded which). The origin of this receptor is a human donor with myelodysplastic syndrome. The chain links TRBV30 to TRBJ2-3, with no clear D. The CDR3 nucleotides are TGTGCCTGGAGTGTCAAGTCAGATACGCAGTATTTT. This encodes CAWSVKSDTQYF.